This TCR beta chain was documented in a study of blood T cell repertoires in COVID-19. Profiling relied on immunoSEQ multiplex PCR, and the TCRdb table lists in-frame clones only, not all of them. The table has about 330,000 clones, roughly 90% seen once. This CDR3 contains 13 residues. V lost 3 bases, J lost 7 bases, and 10 bases lay in between. Germline V gene sequence: CDR1 LGHDT, CDR2 YNNKEL (reference sequence). The sequencing input was PBMCs or T cells enriched from blood (not recorded which). The receptor was isolated from a woman in her twenties or thirties who had recovered from COVID-19. V usage is TRBV3-1 (or the pseudogene TRBV3-2) and J usage is TRBJ1-5, with D perhaps TRBD1 (5 bases). The CDR3, as DNA: TGTGCCAGCAGCCAGGGGGGGTACCAGCCCCAGCATTTT. This translates into CASSQGGYQPQHF.